A single sample is the source of the 14 T cell receptor beta chains below, sequenced in a study of blood T cell repertoires in COVID-19. Generated by immunoSEQ multiplex PCR, the TCRdb table keeps only in-frame clones and is missing some. Of fewer than 400,000 clones in the sample, approximately 83% were seen once. The sample consisted of PBMCs or T cells enriched from blood (not recorded which). The receptors were gathered from a man between 25 and 39 years old who had recovered from COVID-19.

The V gene is TRBV2, the J gene TRBJ1-1; weak D call: TRBD1 (5 bases). Germline CDR1 SNHLY, CDR2 FYNNEI. Trimming cost V 7 bases and J 1 base, with 10 bases left between them. The CDR3 runs to 13 residues. CDR3 loop: CASTGLENTEAFF. The CDR3 region has the DNA TGTGCCAGCACAGGGCTAGAGAACACTGAAGCTTTCTTT.

The chain combines TRBV2 with TRBJ1-4, with 10 bases identical to TRBD1. Germline-derived CDR1 and CDR2 are SNHLY and FYNNEI. With V trimmed by 5 bases and J by 7 bases, 7 bases remained unmatched. The CDR3 runs 15 residues. This CDR3 reads CASSRQGANGEKLFF. In nucleotides, the CDR3 is TGTGCCAGCAGTCGACAGGGGGCAAACGGTGAAAAACTGTTTTTT. Filled out from reference TRBV2 and TRBJ1-4, the complete variable domain reads EPEVTQTPSHQVTQMGQEVILRCVPISNHLYFYWYRQILGQKVEFLVSFYNNEISEKSEIFDDQFSVERPDGSNFTLKIRSTKLEDSAMYFCASSRQGANGEKLFFGSGTQLSVL.

The rearrangement links TRBV5-1 to TRBJ1-5; D uncertain. V was trimmed by 0 bases and J by 7 bases, leaving 8 bases between them. Germline V lookup: CDR1 SGHRS, CDR2 YFSETQ. The CDR3 has 13 residues. The DNA for the CDR3 is TGCGCCAGCAGCTTGGCTTTGGGCCAGCCCCAGCATTTT. It is translated as CASSLALGQPQHF.

The rearrangement links TRBV7-2 to TRBJ1-5; D is unresolved. The CDR3 is 16 residues long. V was shortened by 5 bases and J by 1 base, with 15 bases between the two germline ends. Germline V gives CDR1 SGHTA, CDR2 FQGNSA. CDR3: CASSPAVLRSNQPQHF. The CDR3 DNA reads TGTGCCAGCAGCCCTGCCGTTTTGAGGAGCAATCAGCCCCAGCATTTT.

The rearrangement uses TRBV5-1 and TRBJ1-1, with 8 bases aligning to TRBD1. The CDR3 is made up of 13 amino acids. Germline V gene lookup returns CDR1 SGHRS and CDR2 YFSETQ. The V gene end was trimmed by 6 bases and the J gene end by 5 bases; junction bases not matched to a gene: 6. The CDR3 region is CASTLTGDTEAFF. The CDR3 bases are TGCGCCAGCACCCTGACAGGGGATACTGAAGCTTTCTTT.

The V and J genes are TRBV12-5 and TRBJ2-5; maybe TRBD1 (5 bases). This CDR3 has 14 residues. Trimming stripped 2 bases from V and 3 bases from J, with 10 bases between. Germline CDR1 is LGHNT and CDR2 is FRNRAP. CDR3 loop: CASGLPRTKETQYF. CDR3 nucleotide sequence: TGTGCTAGTGGTTTGCCACGGACAAAAGAGACCCAGTACTTC. Drawing the rest from reference TRBV12-5 and TRBJ2-5, the complete variable domain is DARVTQTPRHKVTEMGQEVTMRCQPILGHNTVFWYRQTMMQGLELLAYFRNRAPLDDSGMPKDRFSAEMPDATLATLKIQPSEPRDSAVYFCASGLPRTKETQYFGPGTRLLVL.

The CDR3 region is CASSLAGYEQYF. The CDR3 DNA sequence: TGTGCCAGCAGCCTCGCGGGCTACGAGCAGTACTTC. The V call is TRBV25-1, the J call TRBJ2-7; tentative D call: TRBD2 (5 bases). V lost 6 bases and J lost 3, with 9 bases in between. This CDR3 spans 12 amino acids. From germline, CDR1 is MGHDK and CDR2 SYGVNS.

This clone is termed medium-sized. The J gene is TRBJ2-1, the V gene TRBV21-1; the DNA was not used to check the table's D call, TRBD1. TRBV21-1 is noted as a pseudogene. CDR3 length: 19 amino acids. CDR3 amino acids: CASSKENPQGAHRRVEQFF. CDR3 coding DNA: TGTGCCAGCAGCAAGGAAAACCCACAGGGGGCGCACCGCCGGGTTGAGCAGTTCTTC.

This sequence joins TRBV6-5 and TRBJ1-2; 10 bases fit TRBD1. CDR1 and CDR2 (germline): MNHEY, SVGAGI. This CDR3 has 14 residues. The junction had 6 bases not matched to a gene; V was cut back by 7 bases and J by 4 bases. The CDR3 DNA is TGTGCCAGCATGTCGACAGGGGGCACCTATGGCTACACCTTC. It translates to CASMSTGGTYGYTF.

This chain joins TRBV5-1 and TRBJ2-1; 8 positions match TRBD2. Losses at the gene ends were 5 bases for V and 0 bases for J; bases not matched to a gene: 4. The CDR3 runs to 15 residues. CDR1 is SGHRS and CDR2 is YFSETQ in the germline V gene. The CDR3 reads CASRSGTSSYNEQFF. The CDR3 region has the DNA TGCGCCAGCAGATCGGGGACTAGCTCCTACAATGAGCAGTTCTTC. Variable domain in full (rest from reference TRBV5-1 and TRBJ2-1): KAGVTQTPRYLIKTRGQQVTLSCSPISGHRSVSWYQQTPGQGLQFLFEYFSETQRNKGNFPGRFSGRQFSNSRSEMNVSTLELGDSALYLCASRSGTSSYNEQFFGPGTRLTVL.

The chain couples TRBV28 to TRBJ2-3; no definite D call. Trimming removed 3 bases at V and 6 bases at J, with 4 bases between. This CDR3 is 11 amino acids long. Looked up from germline, CDR1 is MDHEN and CDR2 is SYDVKM. CDR3 loop: CASSLRDTQYF. The DNA of the CDR3 is TGTGCCAGCAGTTTGCGGGATACGCAGTATTTT.

The chain employs TRBV3-1 (or the pseudogene TRBV3-2) and TRBJ2-1, with unresolved D. The CDR3 consists of 13 residues. The V gene lost 1 base and the J gene lost 7 bases, with 8 bases spanning the gap. Germline-derived CDR1 and CDR2 are LGHDT and YNNKEL (reference sequence). The CDR3 sequence is CASSQGLVNEQFF. CDR3 coding DNA: TGTGCCAGCAGCCAAGGGTTAGTAAATGAGCAGTTCTTC.

This rearrangement joins TRBV7-2 to TRBJ2-7; possibly TRBD1 for D (6 bases). Deletions cut 4 bases from V and 0 bases from J, with 10 bases between. CDR1 is SGHTA and CDR2 is FQGNSA in the germline V gene. The CDR3 spans 14 residues. The CDR3 bases are TGTGCCAGCAGCTACCGACAGGCCTCCTACGAGCAGTACTTC. Its translation: CASSYRQASYEQYF.

The table lists this clone with a few counts. This chain connects TRBV7-9 to TRBJ1-2; D ambiguous. Looked up from germline, CDR1 is SEHNR and CDR2 is FQNEAQ (reference sequence). The CDR3 contains 14 residues. V gave up 5 bases and J gave up 6 bases, with 16 bases separating them. The DNA of the CDR3 is TGTGCCAGCAGCCCAGGACGGGAGTATCATGGCTACACCTTC. Its protein product is CASSPGREYHGYTF. The whole variable domain, filled in from reference TRBV7-9 and TRBJ1-2, reads DTGVSQNPRHKITKRGQNVTFRCDPISEHNRLYWYRQTLGQGPEFLTYFQNEAQLEKSRLLSDRFSAERPKGSFSTLEIQRTEQGDSAMYLCASSPGREYHGYTFGSGTRLTVV.